The 18 T cell receptor beta chains presented below share a single source sample, sequenced in a study of PD-1 blockade in classical Hodgkin lymphoma. Produced via immunoSEQ multiplex PCR; TCRdb's table is partial and in-frame only. The sample lists 34,000 or so clones; more than 85% were seen once. Stated time point: cycle 4 day 1 (C4D1), after less than seven weeks of nivolumab. With no exception, relapse followed autologous stem cell transplantation in all patients, and brentuximab vedotin exposure varied. Magnetic negative selection served to purify CD4+ T cells out of PBMCs that had been thawed. Sequenced here: CD4+ T cells from blood, sampled before the fourth cycle of nivolumab. These TCRs come from a human donor with classical Hodgkin lymphoma.

The chain carries TRBV29-1 and TRBJ1-3; no clear D. The CDR3 totals 12 residues. Trimming took 7 bases from V and 0 from J, leaving 7 bases between them. Germline V lookup: CDR1 SQVTM, CDR2 ANQGSEA. The CDR3 reads CSAGPSGNTIYF. DNA of the CDR3: TGCAGCGCCGGCCCCTCTGGAAACACCATATATTTT. Drawing the rest from reference TRBV29-1 and TRBJ1-3, the complete variable domain is SAVISQKPSRDICQRGTSLTIQCQVDSQVTMMFWYRQQPGQSLTLIATANQGSEATYESGFVIDKFPISRPNLTFSTLTVSNMSPEDSSIYLCSAGPSGNTIYFGEGSWLTVV.

The gene calls are TRBV10-3 and TRBJ2-7; 8 bases fit TRBD1. Trimming at V came to 10 bases and at J to 4 bases, leaving 3 bases not matched to a gene. The CDR3 covers 11 residues. The germline gives CDR1 ENHRY, CDR2 SYGVKD. CDR3 amino acids: CATTGAYEQYF. The CDR3 DNA follows: TGTGCCACGACAGGGGCATACGAGCAGTACTTC.

This clone showed up just once. The gene calls are TRBV5-4 and TRBJ2-3; TRBD2 matches at 11 bases. The V and J ends lost 0 bases and 13 bases, in that order; junction bases with no gene match: 7. Germline V lookup: CDR1 SGHNT, CDR2 YYREEE (reference sequence). The CDR3 has 14 amino acids. Here the CDR3 reads CASSLGSSGRYKYF. DNA for the CDR3: TGTGCCAGCAGCTTGGGGTCTAGCGGGAGGTATAAGTATTTT.

The gene calls are TRBV5-6 and TRBJ2-7; 7 bases line up with TRBD2. The ends lost 5 bases at V and 2 bases at J; junction bases unmatched: 10. The CDR3 consists of 15 residues. CDR1 and CDR2 from the germline V gene are SGHDT and YYEEEE. The DNA for the CDR3 is TGTGCCAGCAGTCCCGGGGTACTAGCGACCTACGAGCAGTACTTC. This sequence encodes CASSPGVLATYEQYF.

The chain is built from TRBV5-1 and TRBJ2-1; 7 nucleotides match TRBD1. V gave up 4 bases and J gave up 0 bases; unmatched junction bases: 7. The CDR3 extends over 16 amino acids. Germline V lookup: CDR1 SGHRS, CDR2 YFSETQ. Written as DNA, the CDR3 is TGCGCCAGCAGCCCAACGACAGGGAACTCCTACAATGAGCAGTTCTTC. It translates to CASSPTTGNSYNEQFF.

CDR3 DNA sequence: TGTGCCAGCAGCCAATTAGCAAGTCCCGAGCAGTACTTC. This translates into CASSQLASPEQYF. The genes are TRBV14 and TRBJ2-7; D uncertain. There are 13 residues in the CDR3. Trimming took 2 bases from V and 6 from J, leaving 11 bases between them. Germline V gene data show CDR1 as SGHDN and CDR2 as FVKESK. The whole variable domain, filled in from reference TRBV14 and TRBJ2-7, reads EAGVTQFPSHSVIEKGQTVTLRCDPISGHDNLYWYRRVMGKEIKFLLHFVKESKQDESGMPNNRFLAERTGGTYSTLKVQPAELEDSGVYFCASSQLASPEQYFGPGTRLTVT.

V is TRBV7-6 and J is TRBJ2-5, with a weak D call TRBD2 (5 bases). V lost 0 bases and J lost 5, with 16 bases in between. CDR1 is SGHVS, CDR2 FNYEAQ, per germline. The CDR3 consists of 16 residues. The chain's CDR3 is CASSLAFGLPRETQYF. The CDR3 bases are TGTGCCAGCAGCTTAGCCTTTGGACTCCCCCGTGAGACCCAGTACTTC. Full variable domain (rest looked up from reference TRBV7-6 and TRBJ2-5): GAGVSQSPRYKVTKRGQDVALRCDPISGHVSLYWYRQALGQGPEFLTYFNYEAQQDKSGLPNDRFSAERPEGSISTLTIQRTEQRDSAMYRCASSLAFGLPRETQYFGPGTRLLVL.

The chain combines TRBV6-1 with TRBJ1-1; D perhaps matches TRBD1 (5 bases). CDR3 size: 15 residues. V was pared by 7 bases and J by 3 bases, with 18 bases between. CDR1 MNHNS and CDR2 SASEGT come from the germline V gene. The CDR3 here is CASTRGGLGDTEAFF. CDR3 nucleotide sequence: TGTGCCAGCACCCGGGGGGGTCTCGGGGACACTGAAGCTTTCTTT.

The rearrangement joins TRBV6-1 to TRBJ2-3; D is perhaps TRBD1 or TRBD2 (6 bases each). V shed 4 bases and J shed 4 bases, with 15 bases lying between them. Germline assignment: CDR1 MNHNS and CDR2 SASEGT. The CDR3 spans 15 residues. CDR3 in amino acids: CASSGGIGGPDTQYF. For the CDR3, the DNA is TGTGCCAGCAGTGGCGGGATTGGGGGCCCAGATACGCAGTATTTT.

The rearrangement joins TRBV6-6 to TRBJ1-5; 7 nucleotides agree with TRBD1. With 2 bases clipped from V and 1 base from J, the junction kept 2 bases outside the gene matches. Germline loops: CDR1 MNHNY, CDR2 SVGAGI (reference sequence). This CDR3 is built from 15 residues. The CDR3 region is CASSYRQGSNQPQHF. CDR3 sequence (DNA): TGTGCCAGCAGTTACCGACAGGGAAGCAATCAGCCCCAGCATTTT.

This sequence joins TRBV5-1 and TRBJ1-1, with TRBD1 matching 8 bases. V dropped 4 bases and J dropped 4; count of bases not matched to a gene: 9. The CDR3 runs to 15 residues. Germline-derived CDR1 and CDR2 are SGHRS and YFSETQ. For the CDR3, the DNA is TGCGCCAGCAGCCTAAAGACAGGGGAAGTCACTGAAGCTTTCTTT. Protein sequence: CASSLKTGEVTEAFF. The variable domain in full, with the rest retrieved from reference TRBV5-1 and TRBJ1-1, is KAGVTQTPRYLIKTRGQQVTLSCSPISGHRSVSWYQQTPGQGLQFLFEYFSETQRNKGNFPGRFSGRQFSNSRSEMNVSTLELGDSALYLCASSLKTGEVTEAFFGQGTRLTVV.

A note on this clone: This sample includes further DNA sequences coding for the same CDR3. The chain has TRBV29-1 and TRBJ1-2; D might be TRBD1 (6 bases). The CDR3 runs to 11 residues. Looked up from germline, CDR1 is SQVTM and CDR2 is ANQGSEA. Trimming stripped 3 bases from V and 7 bases from J, with 9 bases between. The CDR3 region has the DNA TGCAGCGTTGACGGCAGGGGTGGCTACACCTTC. Protein product: CSVDGRGGYTF.

The rearrangement links TRBV6-6 to TRBJ1-1; D is undetermined. This CDR3 has 13 amino acids. CDR1 and CDR2 from the germline V gene are MNHNY and SVGAGI (reference sequence). Trimming took off 0 bases at V and 6 bases at J, with 8 bases between the two ends. CDR3 in DNA: TGTGCCAGCAGTTACTCGAGCGGCGCTGAAGCTTTCTTT. The encoded protein is CASSYSSGAEAFF.

The CDR3 DNA sequence: TGTGCCAGTAGTATTGGGGGGATGGGACAGGGGACGGAGACCCAGTACTTC. This translates into CASSIGGMGQGTETQYF. The chain carries TRBV19 and TRBJ2-5, with 10 bases aligning to TRBD1. Germline V gene data show CDR1 as LNHDA and CDR2 as SQIVND (reference sequence). The CDR3 sequence is 17 residues long. V dropped 3 bases and J dropped 5; count of bases not matched to a gene: 12.

The CDR3 is CASGLVKTRFHTEAFF. CDR3 bases: TGTGCTAGTGGTTTGGTAAAGACCAGGTTCCACACTGAAGCTTTCTTT. The V call is TRBV12-5, the J call TRBJ1-1; D uncertain. The length of the CDR3 is 16 residues. Deletions cut 0 bases from V and 3 bases from J, with 14 bases between. Germline CDR1 reads LGHNT; CDR2 reads FRNRAP.

The V and J genes are TRBV29-1 and TRBJ1-5, with TRBD1 identical over 8 bases. CDR1 SQVTM and CDR2 ANQGSEA come from the germline V gene. This CDR3 is 16 amino acids long. J lost 4 bases, V lost 1 base, and 9 bases had no gene match. The CDR3 is CSVEALEQGVNQPQHF. Here the CDR3 DNA reads TGCAGCGTTGAAGCTCTCGAACAGGGGGTAAATCAGCCCCAGCATTTT.

The V call is TRBV2, the J call TRBJ2-6, with 10 bases matching TRBD2. There are 16 residues in the CDR3. Trimming cost V 7 bases and J 4 bases; bases outside gene matches: 7. Germline CDR1 reads SNHLY; CDR2 reads FYNNEI. Here the CDR3 reads CASKPGLALGANVLTF. CDR3 coding DNA: TGTGCCAGCAAACCGGGACTAGCGCTCGGGGCCAACGTCCTGACTTTC.

The gene calls are TRBV28 and TRBJ2-7; 10 bases agree with TRBD2. Germline values: CDR1 MDHEN, CDR2 SYDVKM. This CDR3 has 16 residues. Unmatched junction bases numbered 8, after V lost 6 bases and J lost 0 bases. This CDR3 reads CASRIEAGGLSYEQYF. CDR3 DNA: TGTGCCAGCAGAATTGAAGCGGGAGGGCTCTCCTACGAGCAGTACTTC.